This entry lists 23 T cell receptor beta chains sequenced from one sample in a study of shared T cell receptors in the human thymus. Sequenced by immunoSEQ multiplex PCR; TCRdb stores in-frame clones only, minus some. This sample has more than 550,000 clones, with 80% to 90% found just once. These records were also assigned to another study, of human thymus T cells.

The sequenced sample was thymocytes. These receptors all stem from a boy younger than two with a congenital heart defect.

This clone was detected only once. The chain is built from TRBV7-6 and TRBJ2-3; possibly TRBD2 for D (6 bases). Germline values: CDR1 SGHVS, CDR2 FNYEAQ. With 4 bases removed from V and 5 bases from J, the gap between germline ends came to 13 bases. CDR3 length: 14 residues. CDR3: CASSYGTGRDTQYF. The CDR3 nucleotides are TGTGCCAGCAGCTACGGGACTGGAAGAGATACGCAGTATTTT.

This clone came up a few times. V and J are TRBV5-4 and TRBJ2-7; D is perhaps TRBD2 (7 bases). The CDR3 sequence is 16 residues long. The V end lost 0 bases, the J end lost 4 bases, and 17 bases lay between the germline ends. The germline V gene encodes CDR1 SGHNT and CDR2 YYREEE (reference sequence). CDR3 region: CASSLEGGGLPYEQYF. DNA for the CDR3: TGTGCCAGCAGCTTGGAGGGGGGGGGCCTACCTTACGAGCAGTACTTC.

The chain employs TRBV7-9 and TRBJ2-2, with 8 bases lining up with TRBD2. With 5 bases clipped from V and 6 bases from J, the junction kept 11 bases outside the gene matches. The CDR3 has 16 amino acids. Germline CDR1 is SEHNR and CDR2 is FQNEAQ (reference sequence). The CDR3 bases are TGTGCCAGCAGCCCGGGACTAGTGAAGGGGGCCGGGGAGCTGTTTTTT. Translating it yields CASSPGLVKGAGELFF.

V is TRBV11-2 and J is TRBJ2-1; 10 positions match TRBD2. The CDR3 totals 17 residues. The V gene end was trimmed by 0 bases and the J gene end by 4 bases; junction bases not matched to a gene: 6. CDR1 and CDR2 (germline): SGHAT, FQNNGV. CDR3 sequence reads: CASSLDALAGVYNEQFF. The CDR3, as DNA: TGTGCCAGCAGCTTAGACGCTCTAGCGGGGGTTTACAATGAGCAGTTCTTC.

This rearrangement joins TRBV11-2 to TRBJ1-2; 7 bases are shared with TRBD1. Germline CDR1 is SGHAT and CDR2 is FQNNGV. V shed 0 bases, J shed 11 bases, and the junction held 15 bases outside the gene matches. This CDR3 has 16 amino acids. The CDR3 nucleotides read TGTGCCAGCAGCTTAGATCTGAGACAGGGTACCCCGTGGTACACCTTC. Translation gives CASSLDLRQGTPWYTF.

The chain links TRBV10-3 to TRBJ1-6, with 7 positions matching TRBD1. The CDR3 is 15 amino acids. Germline CDR1 ENHRY, CDR2 SYGVKD. V was pared by 0 bases and J by 10 bases, with 6 bases of the junction left unmatched. The DNA of the CDR3 is TGTGCCATCAGTGAGTCAAGACAGGGTTGGTCACCCCTCCACTTT. As protein: CAISESRQGWSPLHF.

The chain carries TRBV4-3 and TRBJ2-1; TRBD2 agrees at 14 bases. Germline-derived CDR1 and CDR2 are LGHNA and YSLEER. The CDR3 extends over 18 amino acids. With V trimmed by 1 base and J by 7 bases, 9 bases remained unmatched. The CDR3 DNA is TGCGCCAGCAGCCAAGGGCCCGGGACTAGCGGGAGTTTGAATGAGCAGTTCTTC. Its translation is CASSQGPGTSGSLNEQFF.

This sequence joins TRBV5-4 and TRBJ1-1; D ambiguous. V was cut by 0 bases and J by 4 bases, with 13 bases left in between. CDR1 and CDR2 (germline): SGHNT, YYREEE (reference sequence). The CDR3 sequence is 15 residues long. The CDR3 reads CASSLEGMEGTEAFF. CDR3 DNA sequence: TGTGCCAGCAGCTTGGAGGGCATGGAGGGCACTGAAGCTTTCTTT. Filled out from reference TRBV5-4 and TRBJ1-1, the complete variable domain reads ETGVTQSPTHLIKTRGQQVTLRCSSQSGHNTVSWYQQALGQGPQFIFQYYREEENGRGNFPPRFSGLQFPNYSSELNVNALELDDSALYLCASSLEGMEGTEAFFGQGTRLTVV.

The CDR3 loop reads CASHRDRTLVPQFF. Written as DNA, the CDR3 is TGTGCCAGCCACCGGGACAGGACCTTAGTGCCGCAGTTCTTC. The genes are TRBV5-6 and TRBJ2-1; 8 bases are a match to TRBD1. The CDR3 is 14 amino acids. Per the germline V gene, CDR1 is SGHDT and CDR2 is YYEEEE. V shed 7 bases, J shed 12 bases, and the junction held 15 bases outside the gene matches.

Written as DNA, the CDR3 is TGCAGCGTTGTTAAGGGGGCGCAAGACGAGCAGTACTTC. Protein: CSVVKGAQDEQYF. V and J are TRBV29-1 and TRBJ2-7; 7 positions match TRBD1. CDR3 length: 13 residues. Germline V gene data show CDR1 as SQVTM and CDR2 as ANQGSEA. The V gene end was trimmed by 4 bases and the J gene end by 5 bases; junction bases not matched to a gene: 8.

This sequence joins TRBV7-9 and TRBJ1-2, with D possibly matching TRBD1 (5 bases). V was shortened by 5 bases and J by 7 bases, with 23 bases between the two germline ends. The length of the CDR3 is 16 residues. The germline gives CDR1 SEHNR, CDR2 FQNEAQ (reference sequence). CDR3 bases: TGTGCCAGCAGCCCACAGACGAAGGGGAAAAAGGTTGGCTACACCTTC. Its translation: CASSPQTKGKKVGYTF.

The chain recombines TRBV6-1 with TRBJ2-5; TRBD1 agrees at 9 bases. This CDR3 spans 17 amino acids. V gave up 2 bases and J gave up 5 bases; unmatched junction bases: 12. From germline, CDR1 is MNHNS and CDR2 SASEGT. This CDR3 is CASSETGDRVMIETQYF. Here the CDR3 DNA reads TGTGCCAGCAGTGAAACGGGGGACAGGGTCATGATTGAGACCCAGTACTTC.

The V call is TRBV5-4, the J call TRBJ1-2, with D possibly matching TRBD1 (6 bases). V gave up 4 bases and J gave up 7 bases, with 20 bases separating them. This CDR3 region has 15 residues. Germline V gene data show CDR1 as SGHNT and CDR2 as YYREEE (reference sequence). The CDR3 DNA reads as TGTGCCAGCAGCCGCACAAAACAACAGGGTTTTGGCTACACCTTC. It is translated as CASSRTKQQGFGYTF. Together with reference TRBV5-4 and TRBJ1-2, the CDR3 gives the full variable domain: ETGVTQSPTHLIKTRGQQVTLRCSSQSGHNTVSWYQQALGQGPQFIFQYYREEENGRGNFPPRFSGLQFPNYSSELNVNALELDDSALYLCASSRTKQQGFGYTFGSGTRLTVV.

The DNA of the CDR3 is TGTGCCAGCAGCGTAGCCTGGAGCGGGACCTCCTACAATGAGCAGTTCTTC. Encoded protein: CASSVAWSGTSYNEQFF. The rearrangement joins TRBV9 to TRBJ2-1, with 7 bases matching TRBD2. The CDR3 has 17 residues. Looked up from germline, CDR1 is SGDLS and CDR2 is YYNGEE. The ends lost 0 bases at V and 0 bases at J; junction bases unmatched: 6.

This clone has just one count. The V gene is TRBV5-6, the J gene TRBJ2-1; tentatively, D is TRBD1 (6 bases). The CDR3 loop spans 13 amino acids. Germline V CDR1 and CDR2: SGHDT, YYEEEE. The germline V and J ends were trimmed by 4 bases and 13 bases, with 18 bases remaining between them. CDR3 DNA sequence: TGTGCCAGCAGCCTAGGGACAAGCAATTACCAGTTCTTC. Protein sequence: CASSLGTSNYQFF.

V gene TRBV28 combines with J gene TRBJ1-2, with 7 bases aligning to TRBD1. Germline-derived CDR1 and CDR2 are MDHEN and SYDVKM. The V gene end was trimmed by 5 bases and the J gene end by 5 bases; junction bases not matched to a gene: 11. CDR3 length: 15 amino acids. CDR3 amino acids: CASSRLGQEFYGYTF. In DNA form, the CDR3 reads TGTGCCAGCAGTCGCCTTGGACAGGAGTTTTATGGCTACACCTTC.

This clone appeared a single time. V usage is TRBV11-2 and J usage is TRBJ2-7; 10 positions agree with TRBD1. With 4 bases clipped from V and 3 bases from J, the junction kept 3 bases outside the gene matches. The germline CDR1 and CDR2 sequences are SGHAT and FQNNGV. CDR3 size: 14 residues. CDR3 coding DNA: TGTGCCAGCAGCTACTGGGACAGGGGCTACGAGCAGTACTTC. Translation: CASSYWDRGYEQYF.

The rearrangement uses TRBV27 and TRBJ1-5; 7 positions match TRBD1. CDR1 is MNHEY and CDR2 is SMNVEV in the germline V gene (reference sequence). The CDR3 is 15 amino acids. Trimming removed 2 bases from V and 3 bases from J; junction bases left unmatched: 4. CDR3 DNA sequence: TGTGCCAGCAGTTTAGCGGGACAGTACAATCAGCCCCAGCATTTT. This codes for CASSLAGQYNQPQHF.

The V call is TRBV7-2, the J call TRBJ2-7; TRBD2 matches at 9 bases. This CDR3 comprises 16 residues. V shed 5 bases, J shed 5 bases, and the junction held 13 bases outside the gene matches. In germline, CDR1 is SGHTA, CDR2 FQGNSA. The CDR3 DNA reads TGTGCCAGCAGCCCAGGTGTGGGGGCGGGAGGGCACGAGCAGTACTTC. It specifies CASSPGVGAGGHEQYF.

The rearrangement links TRBV4-1 to TRBJ1-2; TRBD1 aligns across 9 bases. CDR3 length equals 15 residues. The junction had 9 bases not matched to a gene; V was cut back by 4 bases and J by 6 bases. Germline assignment: CDR1 MGHRA and CDR2 YSYEKL. This CDR3 is CASSPLTGGINGYTF. CDR3 DNA sequence: TGCGCCAGCAGCCCCCTCACAGGGGGCATCAATGGCTACACCTTC.

V is TRBV9 and J is TRBJ2-3, with TRBD1 matching 7 bases. J lost 4 bases, V lost 1 base, and 3 bases had no gene match. Looked up from germline, CDR1 is SGDLS and CDR2 is YYNGEE. The CDR3 has 14 residues. For the CDR3, the DNA is TGTGCCAGCAGCGTAAAGGGGGCCCCAGATACGCAGTATTTT. This translates into CASSVKGAPDTQYF. The full variable domain, with the rest looked up from reference TRBV9 and TRBJ2-3, is DSGVTQTPKHLITATGQRVTLRCSPRSGDLSVYWYQQSLDQGLQFLIQYYNGEERAKGNILERFSAQQFPDLHSELNLSSLELGDSALYFCASSVKGAPDTQYFGPGTRLTVL.

This chain connects TRBV6-1 to TRBJ1-4; D is ambiguous. The length of the CDR3 is 15 residues. Per germline, CDR1 MNHNS and CDR2 SASEGT. Trimming removed 6 bases from V and 8 bases from J, with 19 bases in between. CDR3: CASRESRGIGEKLFF. The CDR3 nucleotides read TGTGCCAGCAGAGAATCTCGCGGGATAGGGGAAAAACTGTTTTTT.

The J gene is TRBJ2-7, the V gene TRBV5-1; D may be TRBD2 (6 bases). Per the germline V gene, CDR1 is SGHRS and CDR2 is YFSETQ. The CDR3 has 16 residues. V lost 4 bases and J 3 bases, leaving 20 bases between the germline ends. The CDR3 DNA is TGCGCCAGCAGCATGGAGGCGCGGGGAAAGAACTACGAGCAGTACTTC. It specifies CASSMEARGKNYEQYF. Full variable domain (missing parts from reference TRBV5-1 and TRBJ2-7): KAGVTQTPRYLIKTRGQQVTLSCSPISGHRSVSWYQQTPGQGLQFLFEYFSETQRNKGNFPGRFSGRQFSNSRSEMNVSTLELGDSALYLCASSMEARGKNYEQYFGPGTRLTVT.